These 14 T cell receptor beta chains were sequenced from one sample in a study of T-cell memory formation after mild COVID-19. TCRdb used MiXCR to reprocess the 5' RACE reads, holding one entry per CDR3 protein. The data hold roughly 110,000 distinct CDR3 sequences, with 9.5% to 15% observed a single time. The specimen was PBMCs or a T cell subset sorted from them (not recorded which). All receptors come from an adult woman who had mild COVID-19 (a few samples of this study predate the infection). Cell type and time point are not known.

This clonotype was seen more than once but under ten times. The chain combines TRBV11-3 with TRBJ2-2; 8 nucleotides line up with TRBD2. Per germline, CDR1 SGHNT and CDR2 YENEEA. This CDR3 spans 17 amino acids. The V and J ends lost 7 bases and 5 bases, in that order; junction bases with no gene match: 15. The CDR3 nucleotides are TGTGCCAGCACCCCCAAAAGAGCGGGAGTCGGAACCGGGGAGCTGTTTTTT. Encoded protein: CASTPKRAGVGTGELFF.

This clonotype was seen more than once but under ten times. One junction end does not reproduce the germline sequence, and a read error may be involved. The chain uses TRBV4-1 and TRBJ1-2; D is undetermined. The germline gives CDR1 MGHRA, CDR2 YSYEKL. This CDR3 spans 15 amino acids. In DNA, the CDR3 is TGCGCCAGCAGCCAAGTCAAGTTGGGCGGGTTGTGTTGTAGCTTC. Amino acids: CASSQVKLGGLCCSF.

This chain links TRBV7-6 with TRBJ2-5; the match to TRBD1 covers 10 bases. V was clipped by 8 bases and J by 1 base; unmatched bases: 10. Germline-derived CDR1 and CDR2 are SGHVS and FNYEAQ. The CDR3 consists of 16 residues. CDR3 coding DNA: TGTGCCAGCGGGACAGGGGATTGGAGCTTCCAAGAGACCCAGTACTTC. It is translated as CASGTGDWSFQETQYF.

This clonotype was seen a handful of times. The rearrangement links TRBV12-3 or TRBV12-4 to TRBJ1-6, with D hard to call. Trimming left V 1 base short and J 10 bases short, with 5 bases between. The CDR3 runs to 12 residues. The CDR3 nucleotides read TGTGCCAGCAGTTTAGGGACCTCACCCCTCCACTTT. Translation: CASSLGTSPLHF.

Many counts were recorded for this clonotype. The chain combines TRBV12-3 or TRBV12-4 with TRBJ2-7; 7 positions agree with TRBD1. Trimming cost V 5 bases and J 3 bases; bases outside gene matches: 4. The CDR3 is made up of 13 amino acids. The CDR3 coding sequence is TGTGCCAGCAGTCCAGGGGGATTCTACGAGCAGTACTTC. This sequence encodes CASSPGGFYEQYF.

This clonotype turned up a few times. The gene calls are TRBV4-3 and TRBJ2-3; 8 bases line up with TRBD2. Trimming removed 0 bases from V and 4 bases from J; junction bases left unmatched: 6. This CDR3 region has 16 residues. CDR1 is LGHNA, CDR2 YSLEER, per germline. In DNA form, the CDR3 reads TGCGCCAGCAGCCAAGATCACGGGAGGGGGGCAGATACGCAGTATTTT. Translated: CASSQDHGRGADTQYF.

This clonotype was seen a single time. This chain connects TRBV30 to TRBJ1-2; TRBD1 matches 10 bases. V lost 2 bases and J lost 12; bases outside the gene matches: 9. The CDR3 extends over 13 amino acids. Per germline, CDR1 GTSNPN and CDR2 SVGIG (reference sequence). The CDR3: CAWSRRQGAGDTF. Here the CDR3 DNA reads TGTGCCTGGAGTCGGCGACAGGGGGCTGGGGACACCTTC.

This clonotype was detected a few times. J is TRBJ2-1 and V is TRBV20-1, with TRBD1 as a possible D gene (6 bases). The CDR3 has 16 residues. The germline CDR1 and CDR2 sequences are DFQATT and SNEGSKA (reference sequence). V lost 0 bases and J lost 0, with 12 bases in between. CDR3: CSARDRGQSSYNEQFF. The DNA of the CDR3 is TGCAGTGCTAGAGACCGAGGACAGAGCTCCTACAATGAGCAGTTCTTC.

This chain joins TRBV7-9 and TRBJ1-1; 9 nucleotides line up with TRBD1. V lost 4 bases and J lost 10; bases outside the gene matches: 16. There are 16 residues in the CDR3. Germline V gene data show CDR1 as SEHNR and CDR2 as FQNEAQ (reference sequence). The CDR3, as DNA: TGTGCCAGCAGCTCAGGAGTTACAGGGGGCCCCCTTCGAGCTTTCTTT. Its protein product is CASSSGVTGGPLRAFF.

The chain recombines TRBV5-1 with TRBJ2-5; TRBD2 matches at 13 bases. Germline V gene data show CDR1 as SGHRS and CDR2 as YFSETQ. The CDR3 sequence is 19 residues long. V trimming: 4 bases; J trimming: 0 bases; junction bases outside the gene matches: 12. The CDR3 DNA is TGCGCCAGCAGCCTAGCCCCCGGACTAGCGGGGGAGTACCAAGAGACCCAGTACTTC. Translating gives CASSLAPGLAGEYQETQYF.

The DNA of the CDR3 is TGTGCCAGCAGCGTAGGGAATGCCCCCGGGGAGCTGTTTTTT. It yields the protein CASSVGNAPGELFF. V usage is TRBV9 and J usage is TRBJ2-2, with D hard to call. The ends were cut back, 0 bases at V and 6 bases at J, with 9 bases in the middle. The CDR3 contains 14 residues. From germline, CDR1 is SGDLS and CDR2 YYNGEE.

This clonotype was seen a few times. The rearrangement uses TRBV12-3 or TRBV12-4 and TRBJ2-4; 9 nucleotides agree with TRBD1. There are 13 residues in the CDR3. V lost 8 bases to trimming and J lost 9 bases; unmatched junction nucleotides: 8. The CDR3: CASGRQGGSIQYF. The CDR3 DNA sequence: TGTGCCAGCGGCCGACAGGGGGGGAGCATTCAGTACTTC.

This clonotype was detected a few times. This chain connects TRBV15 to TRBJ1-1, with D uncertain. The CDR3 contains 13 residues. The germline gives CDR1 LNHNV, CDR2 YYDKDF (reference sequence). Trimming cost V 0 bases and J 6 bases, with 8 bases left between them. CDR3 residues: CATSRDLGSEAFF. The CDR3, as DNA: TGTGCCACCAGCAGAGATCTAGGGTCTGAAGCTTTCTTT. Variable domain in full (rest from reference TRBV15 and TRBJ1-1): DAMVIQNPRYQVTQFGKPVTLSCSQTLNHNVMYWYQQKSSQAPKLLFHYYDKDFNNEADTPDNFQSRRPNTSFCFLDIRSPGLGDTAMYLCATSRDLGSEAFFGQGTRLTVV.

This chain joins TRBV12-3 or TRBV12-4 and TRBJ2-1; 10 bases agree with TRBD2. This CDR3 contains 15 residues. With 6 bases clipped from V and 2 bases from J, the junction kept 4 bases outside the gene matches. This chain's CDR3 is CASSIGLAAYNEQFF. In DNA, the CDR3 is TGTGCCAGCAGCATCGGACTAGCGGCCTACAATGAGCAGTTCTTC.